One sample yielded the 17 T cell receptor beta chains listed below, sequenced in a study of cytomegalovirus exposure and HLA in healthy donors. Researchers ran the PCR with 60 Vbeta and 13 Jbeta primers. Generated by immunoSEQ multiplex PCR, the TCRdb table keeps only in-frame clones and is missing some. The sample carries approximately 180,000 clones, about four fifths recorded once. Sequencing was carried out using PBMCs. The receptors stem from a woman between 18 and 29 years old in good health and CMV-seropositive.

The rearrangement links TRBV19 to TRBJ1-5; D is undetermined. Looked up from germline, CDR1 is LNHDA and CDR2 is SQIVND (reference sequence). V was pared by 5 bases and J by 0 bases, with 2 bases between. The CDR3 has 12 amino acids. CDR3 coding DNA: TGTGCCAGTAGTCATAGCAATCAGCCCCAGCATTTT. Translating gives CASSHSNQPQHF.

The chain combines TRBV28 with TRBJ2-2; D may be TRBD1 (6 bases). Between the trimmed V and J ends, which lost 5 bases and 0 bases, there was a span of 22 bases. The CDR3 is 19 amino acids. Per germline, CDR1 MDHEN and CDR2 SYDVKM. Written as DNA, the CDR3 is TGTGCCAGCAGTCCCGGAGTGGGGGCCGGACTTACGAACACCGGGGAGCTGTTTTTT. The encoded protein is CASSPGVGAGLTNTGELFF.

This chain connects TRBV19 to TRBJ1-4; no clear D. The CDR3 totals 13 residues. V lost 8 bases and J 4 bases, leaving 11 bases between the germline ends. The germline gives CDR1 LNHDA, CDR2 SQIVND (reference sequence). CDR3 region: CASQRENNEKLFF. In DNA, the CDR3 is TGTGCCAGTCAGAGGGAAAATAATGAAAAACTGTTTTTT.

V and J are TRBV4-1 and TRBJ1-1; D possibly corresponds to TRBD1 (5 bases). Germline CDR1 reads MGHRA; CDR2 reads YSYEKL. This CDR3 comprises 12 residues. Deletions cut 8 bases from V and 5 bases from J, with 12 bases between. This chain's CDR3 is CASQIRVTEAFF. DNA for the CDR3: TGCGCCAGCCAGATCAGGGTGACTGAAGCTTTCTTT.

Written as DNA, the CDR3 is TGTGCCACCGCAGGGTCCGGGCAGCCCCAGCATTTT. The encoded protein is CATAGSGQPQHF. J is TRBJ1-5 and V is TRBV28; possible D gene TRBD1, 5 bases. The CDR3 totals 12 residues. The V end lost 10 bases, the J end lost 7 bases, and 14 bases lay between the germline ends. CDR1 is MDHEN and CDR2 is SYDVKM in the germline V gene.

As concerns this clone: Within the sample, other DNA sequences also encode this same CDR3. This chain joins TRBV27 and TRBJ1-1; D is ambiguous. The germline V and J ends were trimmed by 0 bases and 1 base, with 3 bases remaining between them. This CDR3 has 13 residues. CDR1 and CDR2 from the germline V gene are MNHEY and SMNVEV (reference sequence). DNA of the CDR3: TGTGCCAGCAGTTTATCTCGGAACACTGAAGCTTTCTTT. Amino acids: CASSLSRNTEAFF.

The chain recombines TRBV7-2 with TRBJ2-2, with 8 positions matching TRBD1. The CDR3 is 15 residues long. Germline V gene sequence: CDR1 SGHTA, CDR2 FQGNSA. J gave up 7 bases and V 6 bases, and 10 bases lay outside the gene matches. The CDR3 region has the DNA TGTGCCAGCAGGCCTCCCCCAGGGGGCTTCGGGGAGCTGTTTTTT. This encodes CASRPPPGGFGELFF.

The chain carries TRBV6-5 and TRBJ2-1; 10 bases match TRBD2. With 2 bases clipped from V and 6 bases from J, the junction kept 4 bases outside the gene matches. This CDR3 has 15 residues. Germline V lookup: CDR1 MNHEY, CDR2 SVGAGI. CDR3 in amino acids: CASSYGTSDFNEQFF. The CDR3, as DNA: TGTGCCAGCAGTTACGGGACTAGCGACTTCAATGAGCAGTTCTTC.

The CDR3 sequence is CASERQGASFSGNTIYF. The CDR3 nucleotides are TGTGCCAGCGAAAGACAGGGGGCTTCTTTCTCTGGAAACACCATATATTTT. The chain carries TRBV2 and TRBJ1-3; 10 bases match TRBD1. The germline V gene has CDR1 SNHLY and CDR2 FYNNEI. This CDR3 region has 17 residues. J lost 0 bases, V lost 8 bases, and 10 bases had no gene match.

CDR3 DNA sequence: TGTGCCAGCAGTGAGCGTGAGGACACCGGGGAGCTGTTTTTT. It is translated as CASSEREDTGELFF. The chain has TRBV2 and TRBJ2-2, with no clear D. This CDR3 contains 14 residues. The V end was cut by 3 bases, the J end by 3 bases, with 8 bases between. Germline assignment: CDR1 SNHLY and CDR2 FYNNEI.

The V and J genes are TRBV18 and TRBJ1-1, with a tentative D call TRBD1 (6 bases). V was clipped by 2 bases and J by 1 base, with 11 bases between them. The CDR3 totals 15 residues. From germline, CDR1 is KGHSH and CDR2 LQKENI. CDR3 in amino acids: CASSPMGTRNTEAFF. The CDR3 DNA sequence: TGTGCCAGCTCACCAATGGGGACAAGGAACACTGAAGCTTTCTTT.

V gene TRBV14 combines with J gene TRBJ1-1; 7 bases are shared with TRBD1. J lost 4 bases, V lost 4 bases, and 12 bases had no gene match. Germline CDR1 reads SGHDN; CDR2 reads FVKESK. This CDR3 contains 16 residues. The CDR3 is CASSPEVYRGRTEAFF. The CDR3 nucleotides are TGTGCCAGCAGCCCGGAGGTTTACAGGGGACGCACTGAAGCTTTCTTT.

This chain uses TRBV7-9 with TRBJ1-2, with D possibly being TRBD1 (5 bases). CDR3 length: 13 amino acids. The germline V gene has CDR1 SEHNR and CDR2 FQNEAQ (reference sequence). The germline V and J ends were trimmed by 5 bases and 7 bases, with 14 bases remaining between them. The DNA for the CDR3 is TGTGCCAGCAGCCCATACGACAGTGCTGGCTACACCTTC. Translation gives CASSPYDSAGYTF. The complete variable domain, with remaining parts taken from reference TRBV7-9 and TRBJ1-2, reads DTGVSQNPRHKITKRGQNVTFRCDPISEHNRLYWYRQTLGQGPEFLTYFQNEAQLEKSRLLSDRFSAERPKGSFSTLEIQRTEQGDSAMYLCASSPYDSAGYTFGSGTRLTVV.

The chain has TRBV6-6 and TRBJ1-1; 10 nucleotides align to TRBD1. With V trimmed by 10 bases and J by 0 bases, 11 bases remained unmatched. The CDR3 totals 16 residues. Per the germline V gene, CDR1 is MNHNY and CDR2 is SVGAGI (reference sequence). CDR3 in amino acids: CAIKGTGVPMNTEAFF. Here the CDR3 DNA reads TGTGCCATAAAGGGGACAGGGGTACCAATGAACACTGAAGCTTTCTTT.

CDR3 residues: CAISERASGAYNEQFF. The CDR3 DNA reads as TGTGCCATCAGTGAGCGGGCTAGCGGGGCGTACAATGAGCAGTTCTTC. The chain carries TRBV10-3 and TRBJ2-1; 9 bases line up with TRBD2. Germline assignment: CDR1 ENHRY and CDR2 SYGVKD. CDR3 size: 16 residues. V dropped 2 bases and J dropped 4; count of bases not matched to a gene: 6.

The chain recombines TRBV10-2 with TRBJ2-5, with D possibly being TRBD2 (6 bases). The V gene's germline CDR1 is WSHSY and CDR2 SAAADI. The CDR3 is 14 amino acids. Trimming removed 6 bases at V and 2 bases at J, with 13 bases between. This CDR3 is CASSQLGRQETQYF. The CDR3 nucleotides are TGCGCCAGCAGCCAACTTGGGAGGCAAGAGACCCAGTACTTC.

The chain combines TRBV5-4 with TRBJ2-4; TRBD1 is a possible D gene (5 bases). Germline V gene sequence: CDR1 SGHNT, CDR2 YYREEE (reference sequence). CDR3 length: 14 residues. V was cut by 5 bases and J by 8 bases, with 17 bases left in between. In DNA, the CDR3 is TGTGCCAGCAGTCGAGCGATCAGGGTGGACATTCAGTACTTC. Its protein is CASSRAIRVDIQYF.